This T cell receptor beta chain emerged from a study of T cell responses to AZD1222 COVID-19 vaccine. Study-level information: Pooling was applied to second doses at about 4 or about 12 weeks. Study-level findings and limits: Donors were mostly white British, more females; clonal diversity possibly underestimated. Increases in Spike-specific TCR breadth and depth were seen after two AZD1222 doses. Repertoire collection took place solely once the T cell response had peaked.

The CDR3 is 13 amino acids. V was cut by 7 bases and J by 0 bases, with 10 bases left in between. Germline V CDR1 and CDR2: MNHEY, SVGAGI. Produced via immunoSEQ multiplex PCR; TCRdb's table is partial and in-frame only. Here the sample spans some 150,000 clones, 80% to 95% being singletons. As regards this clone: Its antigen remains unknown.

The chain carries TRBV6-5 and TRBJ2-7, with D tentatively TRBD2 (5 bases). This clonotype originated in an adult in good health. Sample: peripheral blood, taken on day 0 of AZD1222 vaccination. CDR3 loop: CASNLGISYEQYF. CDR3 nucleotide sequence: TGTGCCAGCAACCTCGGGATCTCCTACGAGCAGTACTTC.